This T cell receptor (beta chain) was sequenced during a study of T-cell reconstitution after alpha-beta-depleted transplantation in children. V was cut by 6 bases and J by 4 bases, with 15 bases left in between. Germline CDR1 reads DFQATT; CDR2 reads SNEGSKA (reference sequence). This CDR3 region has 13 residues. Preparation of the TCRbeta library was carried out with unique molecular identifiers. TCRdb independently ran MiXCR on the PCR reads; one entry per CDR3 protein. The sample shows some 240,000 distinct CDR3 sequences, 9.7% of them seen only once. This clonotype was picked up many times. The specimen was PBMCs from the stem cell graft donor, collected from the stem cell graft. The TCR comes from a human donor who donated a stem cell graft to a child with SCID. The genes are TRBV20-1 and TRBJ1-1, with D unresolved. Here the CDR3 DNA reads TGCAGTGCCCCAAGGAAGGAGAGCACTGAAGCTTTCTTT. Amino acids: CSAPRKESTEAFF.